A single sample gave rise to the 2 T cell receptor beta chains below, sequenced in a study of T cell repertoires in cytomegalovirus infection. One entry per CDR3 protein, called by TCRdb with MiXCR from the reads. The sample lists about a million distinct CDR3 sequences, approximately 30% occurring once. No antigen has been assigned to these receptors. Specimen: cultured CD8+ T cells from PBMCs, collected from culture after CMV antigen stimulation. All receptors come from a human donor in good health (CMV status not recorded). Some clones in this sample may be carry-over from other donors' samples.

This clonotype came up a few times. The J gene is TRBJ2-3, the V gene TRBV28, with 12 bases matching TRBD2. V lost 5 bases to trimming and J lost 4 bases; unmatched junction nucleotides: 7. The CDR3 contains 16 residues. Germline V gene sequence: CDR1 MDHEN, CDR2 SYDVKM. The CDR3 sequence is CASSLLAGGDADTQYF. The CDR3 coding sequence is TGTGCCAGCAGTCTCCTAGCGGGGGGGGATGCAGATACGCAGTATTTT.

The genes are TRBV20-1 and TRBJ2-6; no definite D call. V gave up 6 bases and J gave up 0 bases, with 15 bases separating them. The germline V gene encodes CDR1 DFQATT and CDR2 SNEGSKA (reference sequence). The CDR3 loop spans 16 amino acids. This chain's CDR3 is CSANRVGYSGANVLTF. In DNA, the CDR3 is TGCAGTGCAAACCGGGTGGGGTACTCTGGGGCCAACGTCCTGACTTTC.